This T cell receptor beta chain appears in the sequencing data of a study of blood T cell repertoires in COVID-19. Authors' processing steps: Amplified reference gene primers provided the basis for estimating nucleated cell counts. The repertoire was sequenced with immunoSEQ multiplex PCR; TCRdb's copy has only in-frame clones and lacks some. V and J calls and clone size come straight from that table; D and trimming were deduced from the DNA. The sample has under 300,000 clones; roughly 88% are singletons. Trimming at V came to 4 bases and at J to 8 bases, leaving 14 bases not matched to a gene. There are 16 residues in the CDR3. The germline V gene has CDR1 LGHDT and CDR2 YNNKEL (reference sequence).

The clonotype was recovered from a man at least 80 years old with acute or convalescent COVID-19. V usage is TRBV3-1 (or the pseudogene TRBV3-2) and J usage is TRBJ2-1, with 7 bases lining up with TRBD2. Input material: peripheral blood. DNA for the CDR3: TGTGCCAGCAGCCTATCTGATAAGTTTAGCGGGTATGAGCAGTTCTTC. Its protein is CASSLSDKFSGYEQFF.